This passage covers 2 T cell receptor beta chains from one sample sequenced in a study of kidney transplant recipient with SARS-CoV-2 infection. TCRdb analysed the reads with MiXCR anew, one entry per CDR3 protein. The table shows 200,000 to 300,000 distinct CDR3 sequences, with 25% to 35% occurring only once. The sequencing used a blood sample, collected at baseline and on approximately day 120 from a kidney transplant recipient. These receptors all come from a male patient aged 25-45 years who had COVID-19 and was a kidney transplant recipient. Some of the T cells might come from the graft donor.

This clonotype appeared a single time. A much larger clone is a single base away; this may be a read error. The V gene is TRBV6-5, the J gene TRBJ1-3; D unclear. The CDR3 runs 11 residues. Germline CDR1 is MNHEY and CDR2 is SVGAGI. CDR3 protein: CTSSYKGSNYF. In nucleotides, the CDR3 is TGTACCAGCAGTTACAAAGGCAGTAATTATTTT.

This clonotype was seen a few times. The V gene is TRBV7-2, the J gene TRBJ2-1; D remains ambiguous. CDR1 is SGHTA and CDR2 is FQGNSA in the germline V gene. This CDR3 is built from 17 residues. V was pared by 5 bases and J by 0 bases, with 17 bases between. CDR3 DNA sequence: TGTGCCAGCAGCGTTTTCCGCGATTTGCGCTCCTACAATGAGCAGTTCTTC. Its protein product is CASSVFRDLRSYNEQFF.